This T cell receptor beta chain originates from a study of radiation and T cells in renal cell carcinoma. As to this clone: Its antigen is undetermined.

General study results and limits: In blood, top tumor clones expanded by 2 weeks, shrinking by 4. Pretreatment tumor biopsies were lacking, so baseline clonotypes are unknown.

Libraries were prepared by immunoSEQ multiplex PCR; TCRdb keeps only in-frame clonotypes and omits some of them. Of about 40,000 clones listed, 65% to 85% were seen once; the top ten hold around a quarter. Time point given: blood 4 weeks post-SBRT, at nephrectomy. Treatment meaning: 15 Gy SBRT to primary tumor, nephrectomy 4 weeks later. Nephrectomy followed 15 Gy stereotactic body radiation by 4 weeks. After SBRT, blood was collected at 2 and 4 weeks, plus baseline. V was shortened by 2 bases and J by 7 bases, with 11 bases between the two germline ends. The CDR3 consists of 12 residues. The germline CDR1 and CDR2 sequences are SQVTM and ANQGSEA.

The clonotype was recovered from a woman aged 65 to 85 with renal cell carcinoma. This chain joins TRBV29-1 and TRBJ2-5, with D possibly being TRBD1 (5 bases). The sample in question was blood, obtained from a patient whose treatment included radiotherapy and nephrectomy. The CDR3 DNA reads as TGCAGCGTTGAAATAGGAACAGGGACCCAGTACTTC. Residues: CSVEIGTGTQYF.